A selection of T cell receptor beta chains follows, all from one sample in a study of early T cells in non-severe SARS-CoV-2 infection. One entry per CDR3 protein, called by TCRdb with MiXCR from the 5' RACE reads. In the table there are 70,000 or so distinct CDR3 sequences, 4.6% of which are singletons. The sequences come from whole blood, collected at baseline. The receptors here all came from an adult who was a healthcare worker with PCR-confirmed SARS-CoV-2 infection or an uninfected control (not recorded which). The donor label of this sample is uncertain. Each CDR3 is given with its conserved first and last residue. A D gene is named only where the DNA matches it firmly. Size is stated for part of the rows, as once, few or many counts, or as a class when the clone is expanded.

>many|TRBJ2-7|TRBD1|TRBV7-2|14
CASSLKGQTYEQYF
TGTGCCAGCAGCTTAAAGGGACAGACCTACGAGCAGTACTTC
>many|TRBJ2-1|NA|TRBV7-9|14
CASSLVGQHNEQFF
TGTGCCAGCAGCTTAGTGGGACAACACAATGAGCAGTTCTTC
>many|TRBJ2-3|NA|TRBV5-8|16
CASSLVLRQITDTQYF
TGTGCCAGCAGCTTGGTCCTGCGACAGATTACAGATACGCAGTATTTT
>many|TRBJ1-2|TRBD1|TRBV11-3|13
CASSSPTGYGYTF
TGTGCCAGCAGCTCACCGACAGGGTATGGCTACACCTTC
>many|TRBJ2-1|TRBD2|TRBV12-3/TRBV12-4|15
CASRPTSGGQHEQFF
TGTGCCAGCAGGCCGACTAGCGGGGGGCAGCATGAGCAGTTCTTC
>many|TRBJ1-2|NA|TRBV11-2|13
CASSLVGTYGYTF
TGTGCCAGCAGCTTAGTAGGAACTTACGGCTACACCTTC
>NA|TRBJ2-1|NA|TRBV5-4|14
CASSSPGRANEQFF
TGTGCCAGCAGCAGCCCGGGCAGGGCGAATGAGCAGTTCTTC
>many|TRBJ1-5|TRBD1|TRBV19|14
CASSKDRDNQPQHF
TGTGCCAGTAGCAAGGACAGGGACAATCAGCCCCAGCATTTT
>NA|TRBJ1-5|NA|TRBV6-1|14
CASLGKNSNQPQHF
TGTGCCAGCTTGGGTAAAAATAGCAATCAGCCCCAGCATTTT
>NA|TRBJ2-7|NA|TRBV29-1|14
CSVDAGTDVYEQYF
TGCAGCGTTGATGCCGGGACGGATGTCTACGAGCAGTACTTC
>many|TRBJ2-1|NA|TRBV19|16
CASSTGHMSSYNEQFF
TGTGCCAGTAGCACCGGTCATATGAGCTCCTACAATGAGCAGTTCTTC
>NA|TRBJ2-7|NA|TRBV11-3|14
CASSGTGTTDEQYF
TGTGCCAGCAGCGGCACCGGGACCACCGACGAGCAGTACTTC
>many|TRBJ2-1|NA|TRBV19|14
CASSIGTGNNEQFF
TGTGCCAGTAGTATAGGGACTGGAAACAATGAGCAGTTCTTC
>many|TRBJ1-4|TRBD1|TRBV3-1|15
CASSQGTAIQEKLFF
TGTGCCAGCAGCCAGGGGACAGCAATTCAGGAAAAACTGTTTTTT
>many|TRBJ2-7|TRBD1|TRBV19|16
CASTGTGGTSSYEQYF
TGTGCCAGTACTGGGACAGGCGGGACGAGCTCCTACGAGCAGTACTTC
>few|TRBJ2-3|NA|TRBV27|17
CASSRRVTTSSTDTQYF
TGTGCCAGCAGTCGACGAGTCACAACGTCTAGCACAGATACGCAGTATTTT
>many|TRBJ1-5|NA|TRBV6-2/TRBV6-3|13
CASTPVPWEPQHF
TGTGCCAGCACCCCTGTGCCTTGGGAGCCCCAGCATTTT
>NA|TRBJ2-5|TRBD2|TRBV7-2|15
CASSLGSGGMETQYF
TGTGCCAGCAGCTTAGGTAGCGGGGGCATGGAGACCCAGTACTTC
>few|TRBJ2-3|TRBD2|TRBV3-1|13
CASSQEAGHTQYF
TGTGCCAGCAGCCAAGAAGCGGGGCATACGCAGTATTTT
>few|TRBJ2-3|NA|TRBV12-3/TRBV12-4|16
CASSPTTQGGTDTQYF
TGTGCCAGCAGTCCCACCACCCAGGGGGGGACAGATACGCAGTATTTT
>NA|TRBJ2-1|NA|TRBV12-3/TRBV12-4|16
CASSLMGAGSYNEQFF
TGTGCCAGCAGCCTAATGGGGGCGGGGAGTTACAATGAGCAGTTCTTC
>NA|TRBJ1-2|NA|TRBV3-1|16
CASSQDAPAGAHGYTF
TGTGCCAGCAGCCAAGATGCACCCGCGGGGGCTCATGGCTACACCTTC
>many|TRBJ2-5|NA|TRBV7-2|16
CASSLAQSPGQETQYF
TGTGCCAGCAGCTTAGCGCAATCCCCCGGGCAAGAGACCCAGTACTTC
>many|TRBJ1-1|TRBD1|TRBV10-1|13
CATTGGLNTEAFF
TGCGCCACTACAGGGGGTTTGAACACTGAAGCTTTCTTT
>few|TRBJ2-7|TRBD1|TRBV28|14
CASSSTGQGYEQYF
TGTGCCAGCAGTTCAACGGGACAGGGGTACGAGCAGTACTTC
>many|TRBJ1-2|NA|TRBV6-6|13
CASSYQGNYGYTF
TGTGCCAGCAGTTATCAGGGGAACTATGGCTACACCTTC
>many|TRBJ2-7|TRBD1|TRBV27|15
CASSLGPGQGYEQYF
TGTGCCAGCAGTTTAGGGCCGGGACAGGGTTACGAGCAGTACTTC
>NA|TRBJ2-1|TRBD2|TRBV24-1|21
CATSDLSPGTSGGSSYNEQFF
TGTGCCACCAGTGATTTGAGCCCCGGGACTAGCGGGGGGAGCTCCTACAATGAGCAGTTCTTC
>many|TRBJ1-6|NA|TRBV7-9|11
CASSIDSPLHF
TGTGCCAGCAGCATTGATTCACCCCTCCATTTT
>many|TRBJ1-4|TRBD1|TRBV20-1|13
CSASDRFREKLFF
TGCAGTGCTTCGGACAGGTTCCGGGAAAAACTGTTTTTT
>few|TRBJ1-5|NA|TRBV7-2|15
CASSLSGSPNQPQHF
TGTGCCAGCAGCTTATCGGGGAGTCCCAATCAGCCCCAGCATTTT
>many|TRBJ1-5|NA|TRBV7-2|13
CASSSYNPQPQHF
TGTGCCAGCAGCTCCTATAATCCTCAGCCCCAGCATTTT
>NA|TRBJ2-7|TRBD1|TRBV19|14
CASSTGTGRYEQYF
TGTGCCAGTAGTACAGGGACAGGTCGCTACGAGCAGTACTTC
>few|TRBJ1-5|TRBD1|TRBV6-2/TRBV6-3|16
CASRTGTVYSNQPQHF
TGTGCCAGCAGAACCGGGACAGTCTATAGCAATCAGCCCCAGCATTTT
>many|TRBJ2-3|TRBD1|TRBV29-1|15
CSVSMGQLSTDTQYF
TGCAGCGTCTCCATGGGACAGCTTAGCACAGATACGCAGTATTTT
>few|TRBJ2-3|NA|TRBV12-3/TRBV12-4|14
CASSPVGATDTQYF
TGTGCCAGCAGCCCTGTTGGGGCGACAGATACGCAGTATTTT
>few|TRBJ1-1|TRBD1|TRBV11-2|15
CASSDGQGATTEAFF
TGTGCCAGCAGCGACGGACAGGGGGCAACGACTGAAGCTTTCTTT
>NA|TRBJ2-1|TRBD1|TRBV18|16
CASSPPQGQGYNEQFF
TGTGCCAGCTCACCCCCCCAAGGACAGGGCTACAATGAGCAGTTCTTC
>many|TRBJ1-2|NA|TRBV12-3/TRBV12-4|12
CASRTGNYGYTF
TGTGCCAGCAGGACAGGAAACTATGGCTACACCTTC
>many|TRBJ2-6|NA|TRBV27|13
CASSVSGANVLTF
TGTGCCAGCAGCGTCTCTGGGGCCAACGTCCTGACTTTC
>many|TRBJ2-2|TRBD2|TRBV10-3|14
CAISTSGGTGELFF
TGTGCCATCAGCACTAGCGGGGGGACCGGGGAGCTGTTTTTT
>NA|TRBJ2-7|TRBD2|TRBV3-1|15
CASSQTSGSSYEQYF
TGTGCCAGCAGCCAAACTAGCGGATCCTCCTACGAGCAGTACTTC
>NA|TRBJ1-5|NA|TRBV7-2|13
CASSSRGGQPQHF
TGTGCCAGCAGCTCCCGGGGCGGCCAGCCCCAGCATTTT
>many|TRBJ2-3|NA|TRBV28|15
CASSSLVRGPDTQYF
TGTGCCAGCAGTTCCCTGGTTCGGGGGCCAGATACGCAGTATTTT